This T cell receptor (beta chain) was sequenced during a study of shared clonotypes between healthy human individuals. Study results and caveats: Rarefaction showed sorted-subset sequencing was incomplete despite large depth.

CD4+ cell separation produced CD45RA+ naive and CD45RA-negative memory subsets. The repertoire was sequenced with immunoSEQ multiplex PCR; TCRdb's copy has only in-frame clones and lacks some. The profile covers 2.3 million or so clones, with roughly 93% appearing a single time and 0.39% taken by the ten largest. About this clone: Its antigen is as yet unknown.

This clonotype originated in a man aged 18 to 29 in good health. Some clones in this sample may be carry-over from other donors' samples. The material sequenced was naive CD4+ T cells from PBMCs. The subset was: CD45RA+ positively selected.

CDR3: CASSLGAWDRGDTGELFF. The CDR3 nucleotides are TGTGCCAGCAGCTTAGGCGCTTGGGACAGGGGAGACACCGGGGAGCTGTTTTTT. V is TRBV7-7 and J is TRBJ2-2; 10 bases align to TRBD1. The trim removed 1 base at V and 3 bases at J, leaving 8 bases unmatched. Germline V gene lookup returns CDR1 SSHAT and CDR2 FNYEAQ (reference sequence). The CDR3 totals 18 residues.